This T cell receptor beta chain emerged from a study of blood T cell repertoires in COVID-19. V dropped 3 bases and J dropped 5; count of bases not matched to a gene: 3. The CDR3 runs to 13 residues. Germline CDR1 KGHSH, CDR2 LQKENI. TCRdb keeps only in-frame clones here, not all; method: immunoSEQ multiplex PCR. The data contain about 190,000 clones, about 88% of them singletons. The receptor's source is a woman in her 30s with active or convalescent COVID-19. Sequencing was performed on peripheral blood. V is TRBV18 and J is TRBJ1-1; TRBD1 aligns across 7 bases. In DNA, the CDR3 is TGTGCCAGCTCACCCGGACAGGAGACTGAAGCTTTCTTT. Residues: CASSPGQETEAFF.